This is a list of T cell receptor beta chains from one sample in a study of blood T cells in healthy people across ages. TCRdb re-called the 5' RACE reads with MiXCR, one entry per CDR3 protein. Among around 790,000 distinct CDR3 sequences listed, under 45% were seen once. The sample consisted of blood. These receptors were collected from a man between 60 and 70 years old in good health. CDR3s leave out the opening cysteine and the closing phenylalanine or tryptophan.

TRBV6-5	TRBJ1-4	ASQGPAEKLF
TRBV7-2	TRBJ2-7	ASTLSQGWHEQY
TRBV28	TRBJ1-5	ASSFLAGVGNQPQH
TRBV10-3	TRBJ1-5	AISPGQGYDQPQH
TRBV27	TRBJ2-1	ASSFRDREGEQF
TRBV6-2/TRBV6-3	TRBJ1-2	ASSFSTALGYT
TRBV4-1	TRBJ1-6	ASSQGAGNSPLH
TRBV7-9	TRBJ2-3	ASSLMGEDTQY
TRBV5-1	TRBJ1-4	ASTKLGPTNEKLF
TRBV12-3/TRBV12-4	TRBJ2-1	ASSLWQGGDEQF
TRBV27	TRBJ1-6	ASSPTTPGPEYNSPLH
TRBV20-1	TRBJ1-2	SARGYT
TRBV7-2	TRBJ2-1	ASSKYRGRVRNEQF
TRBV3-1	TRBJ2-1	ASSPRRITYNEQF
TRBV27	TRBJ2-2	ASSWRNTGELF
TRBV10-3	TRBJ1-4	AISESNGRREKLF
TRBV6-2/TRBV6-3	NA	ASGRLAGLETQY
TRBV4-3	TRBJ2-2	ASSHGDRDRTRLF
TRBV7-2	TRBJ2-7	ASSLSRGDLYEQY
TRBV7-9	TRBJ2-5	ASSSSGRGPQETQY
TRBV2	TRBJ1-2	ASSRDTRFYGYT
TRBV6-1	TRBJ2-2	ASNRANTGELF
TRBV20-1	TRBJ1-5	SASSQGVRQPQH
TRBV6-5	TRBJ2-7	ASSTRGTGGGHEQY
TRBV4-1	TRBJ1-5	ASSQDPGQGNQPQH
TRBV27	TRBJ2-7	ASSVGQDYEQY
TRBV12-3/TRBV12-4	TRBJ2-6	ASSFQGAGANVLT
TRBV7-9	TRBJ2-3	ASSPGGGSDTQY
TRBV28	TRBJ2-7	ASSLPLDSGPYEQY
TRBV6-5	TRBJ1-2	ASSFGQGLIYGYT
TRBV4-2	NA	ASSQEQGQGRYEQY
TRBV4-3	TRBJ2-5	ASSQVSGGGTQY
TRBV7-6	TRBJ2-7	ASSPRGPHAYEQY
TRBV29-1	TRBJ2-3	SVKRGRGTTSTDTQY
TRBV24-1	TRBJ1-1	ATSGVNTEAF
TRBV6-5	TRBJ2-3	ASWTSTDTQY
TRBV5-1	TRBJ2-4	ASREFKEDIQY
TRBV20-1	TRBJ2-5	SALMGETQY
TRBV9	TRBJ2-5	ASSALAGGKETQY
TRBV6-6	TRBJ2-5	ASSMGRGKKETQY
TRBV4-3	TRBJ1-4	ASSQGTANNEKLF
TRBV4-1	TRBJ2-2	ASSQIGLVETGELF
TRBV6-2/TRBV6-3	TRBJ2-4	ASSYPTRQVLAKNIQY
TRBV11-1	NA	ASSFSSGHGYEQY
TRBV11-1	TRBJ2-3	ASSHRDSGNTQY
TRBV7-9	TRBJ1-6	ASSSRDRGVRNSPLH
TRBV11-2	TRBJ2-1	ASSPRRGRYNEQF
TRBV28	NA	ASSPRGPHEQY
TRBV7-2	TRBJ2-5	ASRLTGEYETQY
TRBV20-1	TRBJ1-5	SAPLGTNQPQH
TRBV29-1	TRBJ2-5	SVDSGAGETQY
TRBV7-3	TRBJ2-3	ASSLNSGGAADTQY
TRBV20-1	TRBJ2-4	SFRGTMKGENIQY
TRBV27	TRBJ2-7	ASSLSAGAYEQY